This T cell receptor (beta chain) is from a study of blood T cell repertoires in COVID-19 (dated by TCRdb to between 2020 and 2021). The study in broad terms: The collaborator samples originated in the United States, Italy and Spain and spanned the acute and convalescent phases of COVID-19. Sample metadata almost always included a de-identified subject ID, COVID-19 status, age in years and sex. The repertoires were released in a freely available public database intended as a resource for research on the immune response to SARS-CoV-2. Samples were obtained from the ongoing ImmuneRACE study (first 160 participants) and from about 1,300 subjects provided by 6 global collaborators. HLA class I and class II types, where available, came from metadata supplied by the sample provider rather than from assay-based typing. The dataset comprised deeply sampled blood TCRbeta repertoires from subjects exposed to, actively infected with, or recovered from COVID-19. The material from the prospective study consisted of cDNA or gDNA derived from T cells, B-cell-depleted T cells, or PBMCs.

TCRbeta CDR3 regions were amplified from genomic DNA by means of the immunoSEQ Assay, a bias-controlled multiplex PCR. The published analysis was carried out like this. Within the assay, amplification of reference gene primers was used to estimate how many nucleated cells each sample contained. To quantify the absolute abundance of each unique TCRbeta CDR3 rearrangement, sequence reads were collapsed and filtered. Productive Simpson clonality was computed per sample as the square root of Simpson's diversity index over productive rearrangements. The table was pulled from immuneACCESS by TCRdb, which kept in-frame rearrangements only. Such tables lose some clones; where checked, under half of the loss comes from unresolved V genes, and the rest has no known cause. The V and J calls and clone size were taken over from that table, and D and trimming were inferred from the DNA. The sample records about 240,000 clones, approximately 85% of which are singletons. The ten largest account for approximately 13% of the sample.

Each collaborating institution followed its own protocols to collect whole blood in K2EDTA tubes. For TCRbeta analysis, collaborators shipped samples in one of three forms: frozen whole blood, isolated PBMCs, or DNA extracted from either of those sample types. Broader findings and caveats from the paper: The amount of clinical and demographic metadata varied by source and participant and was provided uncurated.

Of note for this clone: No cognate antigen has been identified for it. Within one base of it there is no much larger clone, and no base qualities were kept.

The sequence derives from a man older than 75 with acute or convalescent COVID-19. What was sequenced was peripheral blood.

The CDR3 amino acid sequence is: CASSPKGLSYGYTF. The nucleotide sequence is given as TGTGCCAGCTCACCAAAGGGGCTGAGCTATGGCTACACCTTC. In this chain, TRBV18 is recombined with TRBJ1-2; TRBD1 is a possible D gene, resting on 5 matching bases. The germline V gene supplies CDR1 KGHSH and CDR2 LQKENI. The CDR3 measures 14 amino acids from cysteine to phenylalanine. Only the CDR3 portion is preserved as DNA: 42 bases, with reading frame beginning at the first base. Trimming costs V 2 bases and J 4 bases, and their ends lie 11 bases apart.